This TCR beta chain came from a study of early T cells in non-severe SARS-CoV-2 infection. As for the study in general: Unsorted whole-blood RNA was sequenced in bulk, leaving chains unpaired.

Unique molecular identifier tags were affixed to discrete cDNA molecules. MiXCR, run by TCRdb on the 5' RACE reads, gives a single entry per CDR3 protein. The sample has 65,000 to 80,000 distinct CDR3 sequences, over 9% seen once. There are 19 residues in the CDR3. Germline lookup yields CDR1 SEHNR and CDR2 FQNEAQ (reference sequence). With 6 bases clipped from V and 5 bases from J, the junction kept 16 bases outside the gene matches. The chain couples TRBV7-9 to TRBJ1-4; 12 bases map to TRBD1. The clonotype originates from an adult who was a healthcare worker with PCR-confirmed SARS-CoV-2 infection or an uninfected control (not recorded which). Sequencing was carried out using whole blood. CDR3 loop: CASSLFTGTGGTTNEKLFF. DNA for the CDR3: TGTGCCAGCAGTTTATTCACCGGGACAGGGGGCACCACCAATGAAAAACTGTTTTTT. The variable domain in full, completed from reference TRBV7-9 and TRBJ1-4, reads DTGVSQNPRHKITKRGQNVTFRCDPISEHNRLYWYRQTLGQGPEFLTYFQNEAQLEKSRLLSDRFSAERPKGSFSTLEIQRTEQGDSAMYLCASSLFTGTGGTTNEKLFFGSGTQLSVL.